The 18 T cell receptor delta chains below come from one sample, sequenced in a study of delta chains in infants with herpesvirus infections. TCR cDNA was made from PBMC RNA with gamma- and delta-chain-specific primers. TCRdb called clones anew from the RT-PCR reads with CATT. The sample lists around 730 delta-chain clones, around half occurring once. The starting material was peripheral blood, obtained at time point 1 of longitudinal follow-up. Receptor source: a human donor who was a Ugandan infant, either HIV-exposed or HIV-unexposed (not recorded which).

This clone qualifies as large. This rearrangement joins TRDV2 to TRDJ1, with TRDD3 identical over 12 bases. The CDR3 sequence is 18 residues long. Trimming at V came to 3 bases and at J to 2 bases, leaving 12 bases not matched to a gene. The germline V gene encodes CDR1 GEAIGNYY and CDR2 EKD. The CDR3, as DNA: TGTGCCTGTGACCGATCGGTACTGGGGGATACTGGGACCGATAAACTCATCTTT. Translation: CACDRSVLGDTGTDKLIF.

Points on this clone: A single base separates this from a much larger clone, so it may be a read error. The DNA for the CDR3 is TGTGCTCTTGGGGAACATGGCTTCCTACTTACCAGTACTGGTTCCAAGAGGTACACCGATAAACTCATCTTT. This sequence encodes CALGEHGFLLTSTGSKRYTDKLIF. V usage is TRDV1 and J usage is TRDJ1, with 8 bases that match TRDD2. The CDR3 spans 24 residues. The germline V gene has CDR1 TSWWSYY and CDR2 QGS. J was trimmed by 0 bases and V by 1 base; bases with no gene match: 28.

With respect to this clone: Since a far larger clone is one base different, this is likely a read error. The chain joins TRDV2 to TRDJ3; 9 bases align to TRDD3. This CDR3 region has 19 residues. CDR1 is GEAIGNYY and CDR2 is EKD in the germline V gene. DNA for the CDR3: TGTGCCTGTGACGATACTGGGGGAGGCAGCTCCCGGGACACCCGACAGATGTTTTTC. This translates into CACDDTGGGSSRDTRQMFF.

A remark on this clone: A far larger clone is one base from this, pointing to a likely read error. The rearrangement uses TRDV1 and TRDJ1; 7 bases agree with TRDD2. Germline CDR1 TSWWSYY, CDR2 QGS. The CDR3 runs to 13 residues. V lost 7 bases to trimming and J lost 4 bases; unmatched junction nucleotides: 6. The CDR3 loop reads CALEFLLNDKLIF. As DNA, the CDR3 is TGTGCTCTTGAATTCCTACTGAACGATAAACTCATCTTT.

In this sample, this clone is large (0.1 to 1%). The sample has other DNA sequences that encode this CDR3 too. The chain carries TRDV1 and TRDJ1; 7 positions match TRDD3. V shed 5 bases and J 9 bases; nucleotides not matched to a gene: 15. This CDR3 has 15 residues. CDR1 is TSWWSYY and CDR2 is QGS in the germline V gene. CDR3 DNA sequence: TGTGCTCTTGGGCCAAAAGGACTGGGGAGAAGGGAACTCATCTTT. Amino acids: CALGPKGLGRRELIF.

Remarks on this clone: A far bigger clonotype differs at one base, so this is likely a read error. This chain uses TRDV1 with TRDJ1; the D gene could be TRDD2 or TRDD3 (9 bases each). The germline V and J ends were trimmed by 4 bases and 8 bases, with 26 bases remaining between them. The CDR3 has 17 residues. The germline V gene has CDR1 TSWWSYY and CDR2 QGS. The CDR3 reads CALGGIPSYGGYPKLIF. DNA of the CDR3: TGTGCTCTTGGGGGCATTCCTTCCTACGGGGGATACCCAAAACTCATCTTT.

The V and J genes are TRAV29/DV5 and TRDJ1; D may correspond to TRDD2 or TRDD3 (5 bases each). Trimming took 0 bases from V and 1 from J, leaving 37 bases between them. Germline lookup yields CDR1 NSMFDY and CDR2 ISSIKDK. The CDR3 has 23 amino acids. CDR3 bases: TGTGCAGCAAGCGTGGGTTTTCTTAGTCTTCCCAGGGGGGTCCCTCGGGGCACCGATAAACTCATCTTT. It yields the protein CAASVGFLSLPRGVPRGTDKLIF.

Regarding this clone: This may be a read error: a much more frequent sequence differs by one nucleotide. The chain joins TRDV1 to TRDJ1; the match to TRDD3 covers 7 bases. CDR3 length: 18 residues. Germline-derived CDR1 and CDR2 are TSWWSYY and QGS. Unmatched junction bases numbered 19, after V lost 1 base and J lost 8 bases. The CDR3 loop reads CALGEQALRWGFIPKLIF. The CDR3 region has the DNA TGTGCTCTTGGGGAACAGGCCCTCCGCTGGGGGTTCATTCCAAAACTCATCTTT.

Comments on this clone: This likely stems from a read error, as it lies one base from a far larger clone. The CDR3, as DNA: TGTGCTTATAGGAGCAATCACACAAATATCCGAGCTGGGGGACACGAGTACAGCGATAAACTCATCTTT. Its translation: CAYRSNHTNIRAGGHEYSDKLIF. The rearrangement links TRAV38-2/DV8 to TRDJ1, with 8 bases matching TRDD3. CDR1 TSESDYY and CDR2 QEAYKQQN come from the germline V gene. CDR3 length: 23 amino acids. Trimming at V came to 1 base and at J to 4 bases, leaving 30 bases not matched to a gene.

This clone has a handful of counts. The J gene is TRDJ1, the V gene TRDV3, with 8 positions matching TRDD3. V was clipped by 0 bases and J by 0 bases; unmatched bases: 6. The CDR3 covers 15 residues. Germline V gene data show CDR1 as TVYSNPD and CDR2 as GDNSRS (reference sequence). The CDR3 here is CAFRRGIRYTDKLIF. CDR3 sequence (DNA): TGTGCCTTTAGGCGGGGGATAAGGTACACCGATAAACTCATCTTT.

Judged by abundance, this clone is large. Other nucleotide sequences from this sample produce the same CDR3. DNA of the CDR3: TGTGCTCTTGGGGAACTAAAGGGCCTCAGCAGCTGGGGGATCCCCGATAAACTCATCTTT. It is translated as CALGELKGLSSWGIPDKLIF. V and J are TRDV1 and TRDJ1; the match to TRDD3 covers 9 bases. In germline, CDR1 is TSWWSYY, CDR2 QGS. The ends lost 0 bases at V and 3 bases at J; junction bases unmatched: 17. The CDR3 contains 20 residues.

Points on this clone: A far larger clone is one base from this, pointing to a likely read error. Here the CDR3 reads CACDPLGDTQTTQLFF. CDR3 DNA sequence: TGTGCCTGTGACCCACTGGGGGATACGCAGACAACACAACTCTTCTTT. V and J are TRDV2 and TRDJ2; TRDD3 agrees at 13 bases. CDR3 length: 16 residues. The V gene's germline CDR1 is GEAIGNYY and CDR2 EKD.

To note about this clone: The TCRdb protein, from a much larger clone, departs from this DNA's translation at residue 13, likely by read error; the protein shown derives from the DNA. This chain links TRDV1 with TRDJ1, with 7 bases fitting TRDD3. Unmatched junction bases numbered 16, after V lost 4 bases and J lost 2 bases. Germline values: CDR1 TSWWSYY, CDR2 QGS. The CDR3 has 18 residues. CDR3: CALGGGCDHWGETDKLIF. In DNA, the CDR3 is TGTGCTCTTGGGGGGGGTTGCGATCACTGGGGAGAGACCGATAAACTCATCTTT.

Details on this clone: With a far larger clone one base away, a read error is the likely cause. The rearrangement joins TRAV38-2/DV8 to TRDJ1; D may be TRDD3 (6 bases). The CDR3 spans 23 residues. Germline V lookup: CDR1 TSESDYY, CDR2 QEAYKQQN. The V and J ends lost 0 bases and 0 bases respectively, with 33 bases between them. The CDR3 loop reads CAYRSAERWDTGLGPQYTDKLIF. The CDR3 DNA reads TGTGCTTATAGGAGCGCCGAAAGGTGGGACACCGGTCTGGGGCCTCAATACACCGATAAACTCATCTTT.

On this clone itself: This likely came from a read error, as a far larger clone is one base away. The chain recombines TRDV2 with TRDJ1, with 7 bases matching TRDD3. Germline CDR1 GEAIGNYY, CDR2 EKD. V was clipped by 2 bases and J by 0 bases; unmatched bases: 2. The CDR3 loop spans 14 amino acids. The CDR3 sequence: CACDMLGDTDKLIF. In DNA, the CDR3 is TGTGCCTGTGACATGCTGGGGGACACCGATAAACTCATCTTT.

This chain links TRDV1 with TRDJ1; tentatively, D is TRDD3 (5 bases). V lost 5 bases, J lost 0 bases, and 19 bases lay in between. Germline CDR1 reads TSWWSYY; CDR2 reads QGS. This CDR3 region has 17 residues. The CDR3 loop reads CALGIGWVPSYTDKLIF. CDR3 in DNA: TGTGCTCTTGGGATTGGCTGGGTCCCCTCGTACACCGATAAACTCATCTTT.

This clone appeared once. A far larger clone is one base from this, pointing to a likely read error. This CDR3 is also generated by other DNA sequences in the sample. This sequence joins TRAV38-2/DV8 and TRDJ1; 9 bases agree with TRDD3. Germline assignment: CDR1 TSESDYY and CDR2 QEAYKQQN. The CDR3 spans 16 residues. The V segment lost 5 bases and the J segment 5 bases; nucleotides outside the gene matches: 13. The CDR3 coding sequence is TGTGCTTATAGATGCTTCCTGCGGGGGGATACAGATAAACTCATCTTT. Encoded protein: CAYRCFLRGDTDKLIF.

Relative to its sample, this clone is large (0.1 to 1%). This same CDR3 is encoded by further DNA sequences in the sample. This sequence joins TRDV2 and TRDJ3; 9 bases agree with TRDD3. V lost 8 bases to trimming and J lost 0 bases; unmatched junction nucleotides: 7. The CDR3 sequence is 17 residues long. Germline V lookup: CDR1 GEAIGNYY, CDR2 EKD. The CDR3 sequence: CAFFVLGDSWDTRQMFF. CDR3 in DNA: TGTGCCTTTTTTGTACTGGGGGACTCCTGGGACACCCGACAGATGTTTTTC.